This T cell receptor (beta chain) was recorded in a study of blood T cell repertoires in COVID-19 (dated by TCRdb to the early 2020s). About the study as a whole: Collaborator samples came from the United States, Italy and Spain and covered acute and convalescent phases of COVID-19. The material from the prospective study consisted of cDNA or gDNA derived from T cells, B-cell-depleted T cells, or PBMCs. The dataset comprised deeply sampled blood TCRbeta repertoires from subjects exposed to, actively infected with, or recovered from COVID-19. A freely available public database, intended as a resource for researchers studying the immune response to SARS-CoV-2, is where the repertoires were released. The samples were drawn from two sources: the first 160 participants of the ongoing ImmuneRACE study, and 1,254 subjects contributed by 6 global collaborators. The sample metadata nearly always contained a de-identified subject ID, COVID-19 status, age in years and sex. Where HLA class I and class II types were available, the types were taken from metadata supplied by the sample provider, not from assay-based typing.

Study-wide conclusions, independent of this receptor: The amount of clinical and demographic metadata varied by source and participant and was provided uncurated.

TCRbeta CDR3 regions were amplified from genomic DNA by means of the immunoSEQ Assay, a bias-controlled multiplex PCR. The paper's data handling went like this. The number of nucleated cells in each sample was estimated from the amplification of reference gene primers within the assay. To quantify the absolute abundance of each unique TCRbeta CDR3 rearrangement, sequence reads were collapsed and filtered. For each sample, productive Simpson clonality was calculated as the square root of Simpson's diversity index over productive rearrangements. Entries here come from immuneACCESS through TCRdb and include only in-frame sequences with V and J called. Some clones fail to appear in such tables; in the studies checked, an unresolved V gene covers under half of the shortfall, and the cause of the remainder is unknown. V, J and clone size are taken as reported in that table, and D and trimming were inferred from the DNA itself. The sample table shows under 300,000 clones, and 91% are seen once. Around 1.3% of the sample is in the top ten clones.

Participants in the prospective study were aged roughly 18 to 100 years, lived in some 24 United States geographic areas, and enrolled through a virtual design. In the prospective study, cohorts were assigned on the basis of participant-reported clinical history obtained from a screening survey and a study questionnaire. Mobile phlebotomists in the prospective study collected whole blood, serum and a nasopharyngeal or oropharyngeal swab from every participant. Over a 2-month period, participants in the prospective study had the option of providing additional blood draws and questionnaires. Before DNA extraction, blood samples from the prospective study were shipped at room temperature or frozen. Comments on this clone: Its antigen is unknown. There are no base qualities to consult, and no much larger clone falls within one base. This sample includes further DNA sequences coding for the same CDR3.

The sequencing input was PBMCs or T cells enriched from blood (not recorded which). The sequence derives from a human donor in a cohort exposed to, infected with or recovered from COVID-19 (not recorded which). The donor label of this sample is uncertain.

The nucleotides are TGTGCCAGCAGCCCTAGCGGGGGATACCAAGAGACCCAGTACTTC. This encodes CASSPSGGYQETQYF. Recombination connected TRBV7-2 to TRBJ2-5; the junction holds 10 bases that match TRBD2. There are 15 amino acids in the CDR3, from cysteine to phenylalanine inclusive. Only CDR3 DNA remains: 45 bases, in frame from the first base. CDR1 and CDR2 are drawn from the germline V gene: SGHTA, FQGNSA. Trimmed from V: 5 bases; trimmed from J: 0 bases; junction bases lacking a gene match: 3.